A selection of T cell receptor beta chains follows, all from one sample in a study of human T cells and chemical hapten exposure. MiXCR, applied by TCRdb to the RACE reads, yields one record per CDR3 protein. Among approximately 400,000 distinct CDR3 sequences listed, around 5% were seen once. Here the sequenced sample was whole blood, taken in connection with sensitization to the hapten diphenylcyclopropenone (DPC). These receptors were obtained from a woman aged 45 to 65 with alopecia areata. Some clones in this sample may be carry-over from other donors' samples. The CDR3 runs from the conserved cysteine through the conserved F or W. The order of the fields is clone size, D gene, V gene, J gene, CDR3 DNA, CDR3 protein. The D gene is left open where the match is weak. Only part of the rows carry a size: once, few, many, or a class if the clone is expanded.

clone size: many; D gene: TRBD1; V gene: TRBV2; J gene: TRBJ1-6; CDR3 DNA: TGTGCCAGCACCCTTAGGACAGGGGGCTCACCCCTCCACTTT; CDR3 protein: CASTLRTGGSPLHF
clone size: many; D gene: .; V gene: TRBV11-3; J gene: TRBJ1-1; CDR3 DNA: TGTGCCAGCAGCGTGAGGGTTAGCACTGAAGCTTTCTTT; CDR3 protein: CASSVRVSTEAFF
clone size: few; D gene: .; V gene: TRBV7-9; J gene: TRBJ2-3; CDR3 DNA: TGTGCCAGCAGCTTATTAAATGGAGTGGGAGATACGCAGTATTTT; CDR3 protein: CASSLLNGVGDTQYF
clone size: many; D gene: .; V gene: TRBV7-2; J gene: TRBJ2-3; CDR3 DNA: TGTGCCAGCAGTTTTTATGGGGATACGCAGTATTTT; CDR3 protein: CASSFYGDTQYF
clone size: many; D gene: .; V gene: TRBV14; J gene: TRBJ1-1; CDR3 DNA: TGTGCCAGCAGGGCTATAGGGAGGAACACTGAAGCTTTCTTT; CDR3 protein: CASRAIGRNTEAFF
clone size: .; D gene: .; V gene: TRBV27; J gene: TRBJ2-4; CDR3 DNA: TGTGCCAGCAGTGAACAGGGATTAGCGGGCCTAGCCAAAAACATTCAGTACTTC; CDR3 protein: CASSEQGLAGLAKNIQYF
clone size: many; D gene: .; V gene: TRBV7-7; J gene: TRBJ1-4; CDR3 DNA: TGTGCCAGCAGCTTGCGGGCAGGCGGAAAACTGTTTTTT; CDR3 protein: CASSLRAGGKLFF
clone size: many; D gene: .; V gene: TRBV10-3; J gene: TRBJ1-3; CDR3 DNA: TGTGCCATCAGTGCGGGCAGGAGCTCTGGAAACACCATATATTTT; CDR3 protein: CAISAGRSSGNTIYF
clone size: many; D gene: .; V gene: TRBV7-8; J gene: TRBJ1-4; CDR3 DNA: TGTGCCAGCAGCCCGACGCGGACTAATGAAAAACTGTTTTTT; CDR3 protein: CASSPTRTNEKLFF
clone size: many; D gene: .; V gene: TRBV15; J gene: TRBJ2-4; CDR3 DNA: TGTGCCACCAGCGAGGGGCTCGAAAACATTCAGTACTTC; CDR3 protein: CATSEGLENIQYF
clone size: .; D gene: TRBD2; V gene: TRBV20-1; J gene: TRBJ2-3; CDR3 DNA: TGCAGTGCTAGATCCAGGAGCGGGGGGGCTTTAGATACGCAGTATTTT; CDR3 protein: CSARSRSGGALDTQYF
clone size: .; D gene: .; V gene: TRBV9; J gene: TRBJ2-3; CDR3 DNA: TGTGCCAGCAGCTCATGGGCGTCACTTAGCACAGATACGCAGTATTTT; CDR3 protein: CASSSWASLSTDTQYF
clone size: many; D gene: .; V gene: TRBV6-1; J gene: TRBJ1-1; CDR3 DNA: TGTGCCAGCCGATTAGGCACTGAAGCTTTCTTT; CDR3 protein: CASRLGTEAFF
clone size: .; D gene: TRBD1; V gene: TRBV20-1; J gene: TRBJ1-4; CDR3 DNA: TGCAGTGCTAGTCCGGACAGGGTGGGTGAAAAACTGTTTTTT; CDR3 protein: CSASPDRVGEKLFF
clone size: few; D gene: TRBD1; V gene: TRBV6-6; J gene: TRBJ1-5; CDR3 DNA: TGTGCCAGCAACCCTAGACAGGGAGGAAATCAGCCCCAGCATTTT; CDR3 protein: CASNPRQGGNQPQHF
clone size: .; D gene: TRBD1; V gene: TRBV12-3/TRBV12-4; J gene: TRBJ2-4; CDR3 DNA: TGTGCCAGCAGTGGAGCGGGGACAGGGGATCAAAAAAACATTCAGTACTTC; CDR3 protein: CASSGAGTGDQKNIQYF
clone size: .; D gene: .; V gene: TRBV3-1; J gene: TRBJ2-1; CDR3 DNA: TGTGCCAGCAGCCAAGATGGGCGAGCTGCAACCTACAATGAGCAGTTCTTC; CDR3 protein: CASSQDGRAATYNEQFF
clone size: many; D gene: TRBD2; V gene: TRBV4-1; J gene: TRBJ2-5; CDR3 DNA: TGCGCCAGCAGCCAAGATGGGACTAGCGGGAGGAAACAAGAGACCCAGTACTTC; CDR3 protein: CASSQDGTSGRKQETQYF
clone size: many; D gene: .; V gene: TRBV14; J gene: TRBJ2-3; CDR3 DNA: TGTGCCAGCAGCCAAGTCGTGGGACTTAGCACAGATACGCAGTATTTT; CDR3 protein: CASSQVVGLSTDTQYF
clone size: many; D gene: TRBD1; V gene: TRBV6-5; J gene: TRBJ1-3; CDR3 DNA: TGTGCCAGCAGCTCCCGGGACAGGAGATCTGGAAACACCATATATTTT; CDR3 protein: CASSSRDRRSGNTIYF
clone size: many; D gene: .; V gene: TRBV7-9; J gene: TRBJ1-2; CDR3 DNA: TGTGCCAGCAGTACAGCTAACTATGGCTACACCTTC; CDR3 protein: CASSTANYGYTF
clone size: .; D gene: .; V gene: TRBV2; J gene: TRBJ1-5; CDR3 DNA: TGTGCCAGCAGGGGGGGGAACAGGGCACAGCCCCAGCATTTT; CDR3 protein: CASRGGNRAQPQHF
clone size: few; D gene: .; V gene: TRBV5-1; J gene: TRBJ1-1; CDR3 DNA: TGCGCCAGCAGCATCAACATAGGGACCTACACTGAAGCTTTCTTT; CDR3 protein: CASSINIGTYTEAFF
clone size: many; D gene: .; V gene: TRBV29-1; J gene: TRBJ2-5; CDR3 DNA: TGCAGCGTTGAAGACCCGGGGGAGACCCAGTACTTC; CDR3 protein: CSVEDPGETQYF
clone size: many; D gene: TRBD2; V gene: TRBV20-1; J gene: TRBJ2-5; CDR3 DNA: TGCAGTGCTTACTCCTATAGCGGGAGGGAAGGGGCCCAGTACTTC; CDR3 protein: CSAYSYSGREGAQYF
clone size: few; D gene: .; V gene: TRBV5-1; J gene: TRBJ2-7; CDR3 DNA: TGCGCCAGCAGCGACACCTACGAGCAGTACTTC; CDR3 protein: CASSDTYEQYF
clone size: many; D gene: TRBD2; V gene: TRBV11-2; J gene: TRBJ2-1; CDR3 DNA: TGTGCCAGCAGCCTAGGGGGACTAGCGGCGCTCGATGAGCAGTTCTTC; CDR3 protein: CASSLGGLAALDEQFF
clone size: .; D gene: TRBD1; V gene: TRBV7-3; J gene: TRBJ1-2; CDR3 DNA: TGTGCCAGCAGCTTCGATCCCGGGACAGGGAGGGGCTACACCTTC; CDR3 protein: CASSFDPGTGRGYTF
clone size: many; D gene: .; V gene: TRBV7-3; J gene: TRBJ2-1; CDR3 DNA: TGTGCCAGCAGCCAAGGGCCGGACTACAATGAGCAGTTCTTC; CDR3 protein: CASSQGPDYNEQFF
clone size: few; D gene: .; V gene: TRBV29-1; J gene: TRBJ1-5; CDR3 DNA: TGCAGCGTTGGTGACAGGTCTAATAGCAATCAGCCCCAGCATTTT; CDR3 protein: CSVGDRSNSNQPQHF
clone size: many; D gene: TRBD2; V gene: TRBV6-1; J gene: TRBJ2-3; CDR3 DNA: TGTGCCAGCAGTGATACTAGCGGGTTTGACACGCAGTATTTT; CDR3 protein: CASSDTSGFDTQYF
clone size: many; D gene: .; V gene: TRBV5-1; J gene: TRBJ1-1; CDR3 DNA: TGCGCCAGCAGTTCGAGAGGGAAAGTAAACACTGAAGCTTTCTTT; CDR3 protein: CASSSRGKVNTEAFF
clone size: many; D gene: TRBD2; V gene: TRBV7-2; J gene: TRBJ2-3; CDR3 DNA: TGTGCCAGCAGCACGCCCGGGACTAGCCCCACAGATACGCAGTATTTT; CDR3 protein: CASSTPGTSPTDTQYF